Following are 8 T cell receptor beta chains from one sample sequenced in a study of Graves' ophthalmopathy and Graves' hyperthyroidism. From RNA, the CDR3 regions of TCR beta chains were amplified and sequenced. Scientists carried out first-round RT-PCR using HTBI primers and then a second-round multiplex PCR. TCRdb fed the multiplex PCR reads into MiXCR, producing one record per CDR3 protein. Of roughly 400,000 distinct CDR3 sequences listed, about 16% are singletons. Sequenced material: peripheral blood. The receptors were sampled from a woman aged 18-29 years with stable Graves' hyperthyroidism.

Details on this clonotype: The junction departs from the called germline gene at one end, perhaps through a read error. The chain couples TRBV5-1 to TRBJ2-5; 9 nucleotides match TRBD1. This CDR3 has 14 amino acids. Germline V gene data show CDR1 as SGHRS and CDR2 as YFSETQ. CDR3 sequence (DNA): TGCGCCAGCAGCTCGGGACAGGGACAAGAGGCCCAGTACTTC. This encodes CASSSGQGQEAQYF.

Ten or more counts support this clonotype. The chain combines TRBV4-2 with TRBJ1-5; the D gene is possibly TRBD1 (6 bases). CDR3 size: 15 residues. Trimming removed 0 bases at V and 7 bases at J, with 13 bases between. CDR1 and CDR2 from the germline V gene are LGHNA and YNFKEQ. The CDR3 DNA is TGTGCCAGCAGCCAAGATGGACAGAGAGACCAGCCCCAGCATTTT. Translated, it gives CASSQDGQRDQPQHF.

Only a few counts were recorded for this clonotype. The chain's CDR3 is CASSMIVGNTGELFF. Here the CDR3 DNA reads TGTGCCAGTAGTATGATCGTAGGTAACACCGGGGAGCTGTTTTTT. The genes are TRBV19 and TRBJ2-2; no clear D gene. This CDR3 spans 15 amino acids. Per germline, CDR1 LNHDA and CDR2 SQIVND (reference sequence). With 3 bases removed from V and 2 bases from J, the gap between germline ends came to 10 bases. The full variable domain, in which reference TRBV19 and TRBJ2-2 provide the parts outside the CDR3, is DGGITQSPKYLFRKEGQNVTLSCEQNLNHDAMYWYRQDPGQGLRLIYYSQIVNDFQKGDIAEGYSVSREKKESFPLTVTSAQKNPTAFYLCASSMIVGNTGELFFGEGSRLTVL.

This clonotype was picked up many times. The chain combines TRBV27 with TRBJ1-5, with D maybe TRBD1 (6 bases). Germline values: CDR1 MNHEY, CDR2 SMNVEV (reference sequence). V lost 6 bases to trimming and J lost 5 bases, with 17 bases between them. The CDR3 loop spans 15 amino acids. For the CDR3, the DNA is TGTGCCAGCAGCCCGACAGGCGCCCTCCATCAGCCCCAGCATTTT. As protein: CASSPTGALHQPQHF.

Concerning this clonotype: One junction end disagrees with the germline gene, perhaps due to a read error. The rearrangement links TRBV20-1 to TRBJ2-2, with 9 bases lining up with TRBD2. Germline V gene sequence: CDR1 DFQATT, CDR2 SNEGSKA (reference sequence). This CDR3 spans 18 amino acids. The CDR3 reads CSARALVASGIVTGDLFF. The CDR3 nucleotides read TGCAGTGCTAGAGCCCTCGTCGCTAGCGGGATCGTCACCGGGGATCTGTTTTTT.

Points on this clonotype: This may come from a read error, since a much larger clone is one base off. V is TRBV2 and J is TRBJ2-7; unclear D gene. From germline, CDR1 is SNHLY and CDR2 FYNNEI. The CDR3 is 10 amino acids. The V and J ends lost 6 bases and 2 bases respectively, with 2 bases between them. DNA for the CDR3: TGTGCCAGCAGAGCCTACGAGCAGTACTTC. Translation gives CASRAYEQYF.

As to this clonotype: Here the CDR3 omits its conserved ending phenylalanine or tryptophan, so a read error is the likely source. The CDR3 coding sequence is TGTGCCAGCAGTTTCGCCGGGGAGCTGTTTTTG. Protein sequence: CASSFAGELFL. The V and J genes are TRBV12-3 or TRBV12-4 and TRBJ2-2; D is undetermined. This CDR3 spans 11 amino acids. Trimming stripped 3 bases from V and 6 bases from J, with 2 bases between.

This chain joins TRBV4-1 and TRBJ1-6, with 7 bases fitting TRBD1. This CDR3 has 17 residues. Trimming took 6 bases from V and 3 from J; bases not matched to a gene: 11. The germline V gene encodes CDR1 MGHRA and CDR2 YSYEKL. The CDR3 sequence is CASRRSGTANYNSPLHF. The CDR3 DNA reads TGCGCCAGCAGACGCTCCGGGACAGCCAACTATAATTCACCCCTCCACTTT.